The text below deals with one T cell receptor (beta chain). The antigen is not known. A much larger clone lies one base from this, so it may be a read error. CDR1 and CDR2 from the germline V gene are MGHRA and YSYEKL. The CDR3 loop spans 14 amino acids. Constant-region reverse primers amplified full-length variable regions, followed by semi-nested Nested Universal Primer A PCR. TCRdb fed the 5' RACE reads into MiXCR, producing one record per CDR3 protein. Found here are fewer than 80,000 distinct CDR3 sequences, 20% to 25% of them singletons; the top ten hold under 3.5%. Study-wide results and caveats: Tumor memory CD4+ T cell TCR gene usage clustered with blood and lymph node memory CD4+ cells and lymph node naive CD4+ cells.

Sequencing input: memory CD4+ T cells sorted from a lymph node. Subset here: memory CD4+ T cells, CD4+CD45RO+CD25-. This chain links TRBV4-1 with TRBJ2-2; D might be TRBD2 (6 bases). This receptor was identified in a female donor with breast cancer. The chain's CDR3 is CASSRTIRPGGLFF. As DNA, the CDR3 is TGCGCCAGCAGCCGAACCATCCGGCCCGGGGGGCTGTTTTTT.